Below, 26 T cell receptor beta chains from the same sample are listed, as sequenced in a study of persistence of HIV-infected CD4 T cells. Their cognate antigens are unknown. Lysates of CMV-infected fibroblasts at 9 to 10 ug/mL stimulated these cells. Sorting selected CD4+ T cells upregulating both CD40 ligand and CD69. The immunoSEQ assay was version 4, run in survey mode. The assay was immunoSEQ multiplex PCR, and TCRdb's table has in-frame clones only and misses some. The data contain 15,000 to 25,000 clones, roughly 74% of them singletons. The sample in question was CD4+ T cells sorted from PBMCs after roughly 18-hour stimulation, obtained from a patient who received antiretroviral therapy. The receptors stem from an adult man with HIV who was CMV-seropositive.

In its sample, this clone was seen once. This rearrangement joins TRBV5-1 to TRBJ2-3; the D is unclear. This CDR3 spans 16 amino acids. V was shortened by 2 bases and J by 0 bases, with 13 bases between the two germline ends. Germline V lookup: CDR1 SGHRS, CDR2 YFSETQ. CDR3 nucleotide sequence: TGCGCCAGCAGCTTACTGATGGCTGTGAGCACAGATACGCAGTATTTT. Its translation is CASSLLMAVSTDTQYF.

The chain couples TRBV19 to TRBJ1-4, with TRBD1 as a possible D gene (5 bases). Germline CDR1 LNHDA, CDR2 SQIVND (reference sequence). CDR3 length equals 15 residues. Trimming took off 4 bases at V and 8 bases at J, with 17 bases between the two ends. The CDR3 bases are TGTGCCAGTAGTAATTCTCCGGGACTGAAAGAAAAACTGTTTTTT. It encodes CASSNSPGLKEKLFF.

V is TRBV6-5 and J is TRBJ2-7; D gene uncertain. Deletions cut 6 bases from V and 5 bases from J, with 5 bases between. CDR1 is MNHEY and CDR2 is SVGAGI in the germline V gene. This CDR3 comprises 10 residues. The CDR3 DNA is TGTGCCAGCAGGGCGGACGAGCAGTACTTC. Residues: CASRADEQYF.

CDR3 sequence (DNA): TGTGCCAGCAGTTACTCGAGTAACAGGCGGAACACTGAAGCTTTCTTT. This sequence encodes CASSYSSNRRNTEAFF. V and J are TRBV6-5 and TRBJ1-1; a weak D match, TRBD1 (5 bases). The ends were cut back, 0 bases at V and 1 base at J, with 12 bases in the middle. The CDR3 spans 16 residues. Germline lookup yields CDR1 MNHEY and CDR2 SVGAGI.

The chain is built from TRBV27 and TRBJ1-4, with TRBD1 matching 8 bases. Germline V gene sequence: CDR1 MNHEY, CDR2 SMNVEV (reference sequence). CDR3 length equals 14 residues. After removal of 3 bases from V and 8 bases from J, the junction contained 5 bases not matched to a gene. The CDR3 reads CASSFTGGREKLFF. Written as DNA, the CDR3 is TGTGCCAGCAGTTTCACAGGGGGAAGGGAAAAACTGTTTTTT.

This clone showed up just once. The chain joins TRBV28 to TRBJ1-1; 7 bases line up with TRBD1. After removal of 11 bases from V and 0 bases from J, the junction contained 6 bases not matched to a gene. CDR1 MDHEN and CDR2 SYDVKM come from the germline V gene. This CDR3 has 13 residues. This CDR3 reads CALRQGMNTEAFF. CDR3 coding DNA: TGTGCCTTACGACAGGGAATGAACACTGAAGCTTTCTTT.

The CDR3 loop reads CASSVGTGSEAFF. CDR3 nucleotide sequence: TGTGCCAGCTCAGTCGGGACAGGGTCAGAAGCTTTCTTT. The genes are TRBV18 and TRBJ1-1; TRBD1 agrees at 9 bases. Trimming at V came to 5 bases and at J to 8 bases, leaving 6 bases not matched to a gene. This CDR3 has 13 residues. CDR1 and CDR2 (germline): KGHSH, LQKENI.

The chain combines TRBV30 with TRBJ1-1; weak D call: TRBD1 (5 bases). V was trimmed by 0 bases and J by 4 bases, leaving 12 bases between them. The CDR3 is made up of 14 amino acids. Germline-derived CDR1 and CDR2 are GTSNPN and SVGIG (reference sequence). The CDR3 here is CAWSVHGGSTEAFF. The CDR3 coding sequence is TGTGCCTGGAGTGTACATGGGGGGAGCACTGAAGCTTTCTTT.

V usage is TRBV20-1 and J usage is TRBJ1-2; D uncertain. Between the trimmed V and J ends, which lost 2 bases and 2 bases, there was a span of 3 bases. The CDR3 has 11 amino acids. Germline V gene sequence: CDR1 DFQATT, CDR2 SNEGSKA (reference sequence). This CDR3 reads CSARSNYGYTF. The CDR3 bases are TGCAGTGCTAGATCGAACTATGGCTACACCTTC.

The gene calls are TRBV13 and TRBJ1-2; 10 bases are shared with TRBD1. CDR3 length: 14 residues. Germline assignment: CDR1 PRHDT and CDR2 FYEKMQ (reference sequence). Trimming took 4 bases from V and 8 from J; bases not matched to a gene: 7. The CDR3 bases are TGTGCCAGCAGCTCCCTCGGGACAGGGGTAGGCTACACCTTC. Its translation is CASSSLGTGVGYTF.

The CDR3 protein is CATSRGWGGELFF. The CDR3 coding sequence is TGTGCCACCAGCAGGGGTTGGGGCGGGGAGCTGTTTTTT. V usage is TRBV15 and J usage is TRBJ2-2, with no clear D. This CDR3 is 13 amino acids long. V was pared by 3 bases and J by 7 bases, with 9 bases between. Germline loops: CDR1 LNHNV, CDR2 YYDKDF (reference sequence).

The rearrangement links TRBV6-5 to TRBJ1-6; D remains unclear. The CDR3 contains 13 residues. V was cut by 6 bases and J by 8 bases, with 11 bases left in between. Germline V gene lookup returns CDR1 MNHEY and CDR2 SVGAGI. DNA of the CDR3: TGTGCCAGCAGCTCTACGTGGGATTCACCCCTCCACTTT. Its translation is CASSSTWDSPLHF.

V gene TRBV24-1 combines with J gene TRBJ1-5; TRBD1 aligns across 9 bases. V lost 7 bases to trimming and J lost 6 bases; unmatched junction nucleotides: 6. The CDR3 has 14 amino acids. Germline-derived CDR1 and CDR2 are KGHDR and SFDVKD. The DNA of the CDR3 is TGTGCCACCAGGGCTACAGGGGGCATTCAGCCCCAGCATTTT. The encoded protein is CATRATGGIQPQHF.

This clone turned up a few times. The chain uses TRBV18 and TRBJ2-3, with unresolved D. This CDR3 has 14 residues. The V end lost 3 bases, the J end lost 0 bases, and 7 bases lay between the germline ends. Germline CDR1 reads KGHSH; CDR2 reads LQKENI. The CDR3 reads CASSPTPSTDTQYF. DNA for the CDR3: TGTGCCAGCTCACCTACCCCTAGCACAGATACGCAGTATTTT.

This rearrangement joins TRBV5-5 to TRBJ2-2; D gene ambiguous. V lost 0 bases, J lost 3 bases, and 9 bases lay in between. The CDR3 is 15 residues long. Looked up from germline, CDR1 is SGHKS and CDR2 is YYEKEE (reference sequence). Written as DNA, the CDR3 is TGTGCCAGCAGCTTGGCCCTCATCGACACCGGGGAGCTGTTTTTT. Translation gives CASSLALIDTGELFF.

There are a few counts of this clone. Other DNA sequences in the sample encode the same CDR3. The rearrangement links TRBV7-9 to TRBJ1-1; D uncertain. Germline CDR1 SEHNR, CDR2 FQNEAQ (reference sequence). The CDR3 length is 13 residues. V shed 4 bases and J shed 1 base, with 7 bases lying between them. CDR3 region: CASSYGPNTEAFF. The CDR3 nucleotides read TGTGCCAGCAGCTACGGTCCGAACACTGAAGCTTTCTTT.

The chain recombines TRBV5-4 with TRBJ2-7; a weak D match, TRBD2 (6 bases). Between the trimmed V and J ends, which lost 3 bases and 8 bases, there was a span of 18 bases. CDR1 SGHNT and CDR2 YYREEE come from the germline V gene (reference sequence). The CDR3 consists of 14 residues. CDR3 in DNA: TGTGCCAGCAGCTCTGGTGAGACTAGGGCCAAGCAGTACTTC. Its translation: CASSSGETRAKQYF.

The table lists this clone with a few counts. J is TRBJ1-3 and V is TRBV27, with 8 bases aligning to TRBD1. The CDR3 runs to 13 residues. Per the germline V gene, CDR1 is MNHEY and CDR2 is SMNVEV (reference sequence). V lost 5 bases, J lost 8 bases, and 5 bases stayed unmatched. CDR3 bases: TGTGCCAGCAGTACACAGGGGGTTGACACCATATATTTT. Its protein is CASSTQGVDTIYF.

This clone was seen only a few times. The V and J genes are TRBV5-1 and TRBJ1-4; D is possibly TRBD1 (6 bases). Germline V gene lookup returns CDR1 SGHRS and CDR2 YFSETQ. V dropped 0 bases and J dropped 4 bases, with 10 bases sitting between them. This CDR3 spans 15 amino acids. The CDR3 region is CASSLGAGVNEKLFF. In DNA form, the CDR3 reads TGCGCCAGCAGCTTGGGGGCAGGGGTTAATGAAAAACTGTTTTTT.

V usage is TRBV6-1 and J usage is TRBJ2-2; the D gene could be TRBD1 or TRBD2 (5 bases each). CDR1 MNHNS and CDR2 SASEGT come from the germline V gene. Deletions cut 0 bases from V and 7 bases from J, with 9 bases between. This CDR3 contains 14 residues. This CDR3 reads CASSEAGGSGELFF. The CDR3 bases are TGTGCCAGCAGTGAAGCTGGGGGAAGCGGGGAGCTGTTTTTT.

This clone was recorded a few times. This sequence joins TRBV5-4 and TRBJ2-3; TRBD1 might be the D (5 bases). The germline V gene has CDR1 SGHNT and CDR2 YYREEE (reference sequence). This CDR3 spans 15 amino acids. The V end was cut by 6 bases, the J end by 0 bases, with 14 bases between. The CDR3 DNA sequence: TGTGCCAGCACCCAGGGCTCATCTAGCACAGATACGCAGTATTTT. It translates to CASTQGSSSTDTQYF. The full variable domain, its missing parts supplied by reference TRBV5-4 and TRBJ2-3, is ETGVTQSPTHLIKTRGQQVTLRCSSQSGHNTVSWYQQALGQGPQFIFQYYREEENGRGNFPPRFSGLQFPNYSSELNVNALELDDSALYLCASTQGSSSTDTQYFGPGTRLTVL.

The genes are TRBV29-1 and TRBJ2-7; 7 bases line up with TRBD1. Per the germline V gene, CDR1 is SQVTM and CDR2 is ANQGSEA. V dropped 7 bases and J dropped 6; count of bases not matched to a gene: 9. This CDR3 contains 12 residues. In DNA form, the CDR3 reads TGCAGCGCTAACAGACAGGGCAGCGAGCAGTACTTC. Amino acids: CSANRQGSEQYF.

This chain links TRBV5-8 with TRBJ2-3; D remains ambiguous. Trimming removed 4 bases from V and 3 bases from J, with 12 bases in between. The CDR3 extends over 14 amino acids. From germline, CDR1 is SGHTS and CDR2 YDEGEE. CDR3 amino acids: CASSLLDVTDTQYF. The CDR3 region has the DNA TGTGCCAGCAGCCTCCTGGATGTGACAGATACGCAGTATTTT.

The V call is TRBV7-2, the J call TRBJ2-7; D ambiguous. Trimming cost V 1 base and J 5 bases, with 18 bases left between them. This CDR3 is built from 16 residues. Germline V gives CDR1 SGHTA, CDR2 FQGNSA. The CDR3 loop reads CASSLVGLGTLNEQYF. DNA of the CDR3: TGTGCCAGCAGCTTAGTAGGTCTGGGTACCCTCAACGAGCAGTACTTC.

The chain carries TRBV19 and TRBJ1-2; possible D gene TRBD1, 6 bases. V dropped 6 bases and J dropped 1 base, with 15 bases sitting between them. The CDR3 is 15 amino acids. The germline CDR1 and CDR2 sequences are LNHDA and SQIVND (reference sequence). Written as DNA, the CDR3 is TGTGCCAGTAGAAGAGACAGGTCCCTTAACTATGGCTACACCTTC. Encoded protein: CASRRDRSLNYGYTF.

The rearrangement links TRBV5-5 to TRBJ1-4; 7 bases agree with TRBD1. With 3 bases clipped from V and 5 bases from J, the junction kept 7 bases outside the gene matches. CDR1 is SGHKS, CDR2 YYEKEE, per germline (reference sequence). CDR3 length: 15 amino acids. CDR3 nucleotide sequence: TGTGCCAGCAGCTCCATGACAGGGCGAAATGAAAAACTGTTTTTT. Translation gives CASSSMTGRNEKLFF.